This entry is about one TCR beta chain. Its specificity is unknown. The data originate from a study of vaccination and CD4 T cells after COVID-19. Whole-study context: Overlapping SARS-CoV-2, HCoV-NL63, HCoV-OC43 and HCoV-229E spike peptides stimulated the cells. As a positive control, some control cultures were given a CEFX pool, while others were given an HIV-1 Nef pool or no peptide. Study observations and caveats: The study found median SARS-CoV-2-reactive clonotypes rising from about 20 to 38, not significantly.

Cultured CD4+ T-cell DNA underwent Oncomine TCR Beta short-read sequencing. TCRdb re-derived calls from the PCR reads in MiXCR, one entry per CDR3 protein. The sample holds around 20,000 distinct CDR3 sequences; roughly 40% are singletons and the top ten take 26%. Treatment meaning: approximately 10-day PBMC culture with coronavirus spike peptide pools or control peptides (ViraFEST assay). All positive PCR tests were dated between March and December 2020, predating US Alpha, Beta and Delta variants. This CDR3 region has 15 residues. After removal of 6 bases from V and 7 bases from J, the junction contained 14 bases not matched to a gene. Germline CDR1 is DFQATT and CDR2 is SNEGSKA (reference sequence).

The origin of this receptor is a human donor who had recovered from COVID-19. The sequences come from CD4+ T cells from blood, cultured in vitro, collected before SARS-CoV-2 vaccination. The V and J genes are TRBV20-1 and TRBJ2-7; 11 nucleotides match TRBD2. DNA of the CDR3: TGCAGTGCCAATTTACGAACTAGCGGGAGTGGTGAGCAGTACTTC. It yields the protein CSANLRTSGSGEQYF.